These T cell receptor beta chains were read from a single sample in a study of blood T cell repertoires in COVID-19. Measured with immunoSEQ multiplex PCR; TCRdb has only the in-frame clones, and not every one. The sample contains 150,000 to 250,000 clones, about 90% of which appear only once. Sequencing input: PBMCs or T cells enriched from blood (not recorded which). All receptors come from a woman aged 30 to 39 who had recovered from COVID-19. CDR3s include the opening cysteine and the closing phenylalanine or tryptophan. Each record gives: CDR3 DNA, CDR3 protein, J gene, D gene, V gene, clone size. The D gene is left open where the match is weak. The size of a clone is reported for some rows only, either as once, few or many, or as a class for expanded clones.

TGCGCCAGCAGCCACGGGCCTCCCAGGGGGACTGAAGCTTTCTTT | CASSHGPPRGTEAFF | TRBJ1-1 | TRBD1 | TRBV4-3 | NA
TGTGCCAGTAGTCCCAAACCCCGGGGCAATCAGCCCCAGCATTTT | CASSPKPRGNQPQHF | TRBJ1-5 | NA | TRBV19 | NA
TGCGCCAGCAGCCTCAGGACAGCCTATGGCTACACCTTC | CASSLRTAYGYTF | TRBJ1-2 | NA | TRBV4-3 | once
TGCGCCAGCAGCTCCCGGGACAGAAGAGGGGAGACCCAGTACTTC | CASSSRDRRGETQYF | TRBJ2-5 | TRBD1 | TRBV5-1 | NA
TGTGCCAGCAGTTACCCACCGACGACATACACCTTC | CASSYPPTTYTF | TRBJ1-2 | NA | TRBV12-3/TRBV12-4 | NA
TGTGCCAGCAGTACGGCCGGGACAGGGGGATATGGCTACACCTTC | CASSTAGTGGYGYTF | TRBJ1-2 | TRBD1 | TRBV7-2 | NA
TGTGCCAGCAGCTTGAAATTGGGGCTGTCTGGAAACACCATATATTTT | CASSLKLGLSGNTIYF | TRBJ1-3 | NA | TRBV7-6 | NA
TGTGCCAGCTCACCGCCGGGACAGGGGGGTGGGAATCAGCCCCAGCATTTT | CASSPPGQGGGNQPQHF | TRBJ1-5 | TRBD1 | TRBV18 | NA
TGTGCCAGTAGTATGGGGCCCCCGGAGACCCAGTACTTC | CASSMGPPETQYF | TRBJ2-5 | NA | TRBV19 | NA
TGTGCCACCGTAGGAGCGTATGGCTACACCTTC | CATVGAYGYTF | TRBJ1-2 | NA | TRBV19 | once
TGCGCCAGCAGTGGGGACAGGATGAACACCGGGGAGCTGTTTTTT | CASSGDRMNTGELFF | TRBJ2-2 | TRBD1 | TRBV5-1 | NA
TGTGCCAGCAGCGTAGGTGGACAGTCGTCCTCTGGAAACACCATATATTTT | CASSVGGQSSSGNTIYF | TRBJ1-3 | NA | TRBV9 | NA
TGTGCCAGCAGCTCCCTGACTAGCACAGATACGCAGTATTTT | CASSSLTSTDTQYF | TRBJ2-3 | NA | TRBV7-2 | NA
TGTGCCAGTAGCATTTCCGACAACCGCCAAGAGACCCAGTACTTC | CASSISDNRQETQYF | TRBJ2-5 | NA | TRBV19 | NA
TGTGCCAGCAGCCAAGACGCTAGCGGGAGCGGTGAGCAGTTCTTC | CASSQDASGSGEQFF | TRBJ2-1 | TRBD2 | TRBV4-2 | NA
TGCGCCAGCAGCTTGTCACGAGAGAACACCGGGGAGCTGTTTTTT | CASSLSRENTGELFF | TRBJ2-2 | NA | TRBV5-1 | NA
TGCGCCAGCAGCCAAGAGCTAGCGGGAGGCACCGGGGAGCTGTTTTTT | CASSQELAGGTGELFF | TRBJ2-2 | TRBD2 | TRBV4-3 | few
TGTGCCAGCAGCTTTAAAGTCGGGACAGATTCTACCCGTACTAATGAAAAACTGTTTTTT | CASSFKVGTDSTRTNEKLFF | TRBJ1-4 | TRBD1 | TRBV7-8 | NA
TGTGCCAGTAGTATCCCACCTCCCGACAGCGTAGCCACTGAAGCTTTCTTT | CASSIPPPDSVATEAFF | TRBJ1-1 | NA | TRBV19 | NA
TGTGCCAGCCTAGACAGGGCCCTAAACATTCAGTACTTC | CASLDRALNIQYF | TRBJ2-4 | TRBD1 | TRBV28 | NA
TGTGCCAGCAGCAAAGCGGGGGCTACTAGCGGACAAGAGACCCAGTACTTC | CASSKAGATSGQETQYF | TRBJ2-5 | NA | TRBV21-1 | NA
TGTGCCAGCAGCTTGTACAATCAGCCCCAGCATTTT | CASSLYNQPQHF | TRBJ1-5 | NA | TRBV7-2 | NA
TGTGCCAGCAGTGAGAGGGACAGGGATTATGAGGACGACGAGGGTGAGCAGTTCTTC | CASSERDRDYEDDEGEQFF | TRBJ2-1 | TRBD1 | TRBV6-1 | NA
TGTGCTAGTGGTCCACTCCGACAGGTTTATGACTATGGCTACACCTTC | CASGPLRQVYDYGYTF | TRBJ1-2 | NA | TRBV12-5 | NA